This entry lists 21 T cell receptor beta chains sequenced from one sample in a study of T cells expressing NK-cell markers. TCRdb reworked the 5' RACE reads into one entry per CDR3 protein, no DNA. The sample has 550,000 to 600,000 distinct CDR3 sequences, and its top ten clones hold 3% to 4.5%. The sequenced sample consisted of blood T cells: a sorted CD56 or NKG2C T cell subset, CD4+ or CD8+ T cells, or bulk PBMC T cells (not recorded which). The receptors here all came from a young man in good health.

The chain is built from TRBV15 and TRBJ2-5; absent DNA, TCRdb's TRBD2 call cannot be checked. This CDR3 contains 16 residues. Per the germline V gene, CDR1 is LNHNV and CDR2 is YYDKDF (reference sequence). Here the CDR3 reads CATSRSPTSGSPTQYF.

The chain recombines TRBV5-6 with TRBJ2-7; lacking DNA, the TRBD1 call made by TCRdb goes unchecked. The V gene's germline CDR1 is SGHDT and CDR2 YYEEEE. This CDR3 contains 16 residues. CDR3 sequence: CASSGRTATTHYEQYF.

J is TRBJ2-7 and V is TRBV10-3. The CDR3 has 14 amino acids. Germline assignment: CDR1 ENHRY and CDR2 SYGVKD. The CDR3 loop is CAISERQYDSMQYF.

The genes are TRBV7-2 and TRBJ1-1. Germline V gene sequence: CDR1 SGHTA, CDR2 FQGNSA. The CDR3 runs to 16 residues. The CDR3 loop is CASSLNGPPMNTEAFF.

The rearrangement joins TRBV7-9 to TRBJ1-4. This CDR3 contains 15 residues. Germline values: CDR1 SEHNR, CDR2 FQNEAQ (reference sequence). CDR3: CASSLARRGNEKLFF.

The chain uses TRBV20-1 and TRBJ2-2; without DNA, the TCRdb call of TRBD1 cannot be checked. The length of the CDR3 is 17 residues. Looked up from germline, CDR1 is DFQATT and CDR2 is SNEGSKA (reference sequence). The CDR3 spells CSARDRVKGVNTGELFF.

The V call is TRBV7-9, the J call TRBJ2-2; TCRdb selects TRBD1, and the lack of DNA leaves this call unchecked. Germline CDR1 SEHNR, CDR2 FQNEAQ (reference sequence). CDR3 length: 14 residues. CDR3 region: CASEIGQVTGELFF. Drawing the rest from reference TRBV7-9 and TRBJ2-2, the complete variable domain is DTGVSQNPRHKITKRGQNVTFRCDPISEHNRLYWYRQTLGQGPEFLTYFQNEAQLEKSRLLSDRFSAERPKGSFSTLEIQRTEQGDSAMYLCASEIGQVTGELFFGEGSRLTVL.

This rearrangement joins TRBV12-3 or TRBV12-4 to TRBJ2-1; TCRdb's assignment of TRBD2 cannot be checked, as there is no DNA. CDR3 length: 17 residues. CDR3 region: CASSLAGGLVYDNEQFF.

V and J are TRBV19 and TRBJ2-1; TCRdb gives TRBD2 as the D gene, but with no DNA this cannot be confirmed. The CDR3 runs to 15 residues. The germline V gene has CDR1 LNHDA and CDR2 SQIVND (reference sequence). The chain's CDR3 is CASSIRLAGYNEQFF. Looking up the rest from reference TRBV19 and TRBJ2-1 gives the full variable domain: DGGITQSPKYLFRKEGQNVTLSCEQNLNHDAMYWYRQDPGQGLRLIYYSQIVNDFQKGDIAEGYSVSREKKESFPLTVTSAQKNPTAFYLCASSIRLAGYNEQFFGPGTRLTVL.

This chain connects TRBV6-1 to TRBJ1-1; lacking DNA, the TRBD1 call made by TCRdb goes unchecked. Looked up from germline, CDR1 is MNHNS and CDR2 is SASEGT. The CDR3 sequence is 13 residues long. CDR3 loop: CASSVHRVAEAFF.

The chain recombines TRBV12-3 or TRBV12-4 with TRBJ2-7; TCRdb selects TRBD1, and the lack of DNA leaves this call unchecked. This CDR3 comprises 17 residues. CDR3 amino acids: CASSLGGQGIRSYEQYF.

The CDR3 here is CASSLGLAGGPWPPQYF. The chain is built from TRBV5-1 and TRBJ2-3; the D call from TCRdb, TRBD2, cannot be confirmed without DNA. Germline V gives CDR1 SGHRS, CDR2 YFSETQ. This CDR3 spans 17 amino acids.

The chain carries TRBV9 and TRBJ1-5; TCRdb's assignment of TRBD1 cannot be checked, as there is no DNA. The CDR3 spans 15 residues. Germline V gives CDR1 SGDLS, CDR2 YYNGEE. CDR3 loop: CASSVGGDGNQPQHF.

The J gene is TRBJ2-3, the V gene TRBV9; TCRdb proposes TRBD2, but this gene call is untestable without DNA. Germline V lookup: CDR1 SGDLS, CDR2 YYNGEE. CDR3 size: 14 residues. The CDR3 here is CASSILAGANTQYF. Full variable domain (remainder filled in from reference TRBV9 and TRBJ2-3): DSGVTQTPKHLITATGQRVTLRCSPRSGDLSVYWYQQSLDQGLQFLIQYYNGEERAKGNILERFSAQQFPDLHSELNLSSLELGDSALYFCASSILAGANTQYFGPGTRLTVL.

The genes are TRBV5-1 and TRBJ2-1; the D call of TRBD2 rests on TCRdb alone, since no DNA is present to check it. The CDR3 consists of 12 residues. Germline V gene lookup returns CDR1 SGHRS and CDR2 YFSETQ. The CDR3 sequence is CASSLEGGEQFF.

This rearrangement joins TRBV7-2 to TRBJ2-3; TCRdb's D gene call, TRBD1, goes unchecked for lack of DNA. Germline V gene lookup returns CDR1 SGHTA and CDR2 FQGNSA. This CDR3 contains 11 residues. This chain's CDR3 is CASSSPGTQYF. The full variable domain, completed using reference TRBV7-2 and TRBJ2-3, is GAGVSQSPSNKVTEKGKDVELRCDPISGHTALYWYRQSLGQGLEFLIYFQGNSAPDKSGLPSDRFSAERTGGSVSTLTIQRTQQEDSAVYLCASSSPGTQYFGPGTRLTVL.

The genes are TRBV20-1 and TRBJ1-4; the D call from TCRdb, TRBD1, cannot be confirmed without DNA. The CDR3 length is 15 residues. Germline V gene data show CDR1 as DFQATT and CDR2 as SNEGSKA (reference sequence). The CDR3 sequence: CSARKGSSTNEKLFF.

The genes are TRBV27 and TRBJ2-7. This CDR3 spans 15 amino acids. Germline lookup yields CDR1 MNHEY and CDR2 SMNVEV (reference sequence). This chain's CDR3 is CASRVTGAPSYEQYF.

This sequence joins TRBV5-1 and TRBJ2-3; TCRdb gives TRBD2 as the D gene, but with no DNA this cannot be confirmed. Germline values: CDR1 SGHRS, CDR2 YFSETQ. This CDR3 is 15 amino acids long. CDR3 region: CASSLLAERTDTQYF.

The chain has TRBV5-1 and TRBJ1-4. This CDR3 comprises 14 residues. Germline assignment: CDR1 SGHRS and CDR2 YFSETQ. The CDR3 is CASSLAQGDEKLFF. Together with reference TRBV5-1 and TRBJ1-4, the CDR3 gives the full variable domain: KAGVTQTPRYLIKTRGQQVTLSCSPISGHRSVSWYQQTPGQGLQFLFEYFSETQRNKGNFPGRFSGRQFSNSRSEMNVSTLELGDSALYLCASSLAQGDEKLFFGSGTQLSVL.

This sequence joins TRBV7-9 and TRBJ2-5; TCRdb indicates TRBD2, and absent DNA this call remains unverified. CDR1 is SEHNR and CDR2 is FQNEAQ in the germline V gene (reference sequence). The CDR3 is 17 residues long. The CDR3 reads CASSLLRTGNLQETQYF.